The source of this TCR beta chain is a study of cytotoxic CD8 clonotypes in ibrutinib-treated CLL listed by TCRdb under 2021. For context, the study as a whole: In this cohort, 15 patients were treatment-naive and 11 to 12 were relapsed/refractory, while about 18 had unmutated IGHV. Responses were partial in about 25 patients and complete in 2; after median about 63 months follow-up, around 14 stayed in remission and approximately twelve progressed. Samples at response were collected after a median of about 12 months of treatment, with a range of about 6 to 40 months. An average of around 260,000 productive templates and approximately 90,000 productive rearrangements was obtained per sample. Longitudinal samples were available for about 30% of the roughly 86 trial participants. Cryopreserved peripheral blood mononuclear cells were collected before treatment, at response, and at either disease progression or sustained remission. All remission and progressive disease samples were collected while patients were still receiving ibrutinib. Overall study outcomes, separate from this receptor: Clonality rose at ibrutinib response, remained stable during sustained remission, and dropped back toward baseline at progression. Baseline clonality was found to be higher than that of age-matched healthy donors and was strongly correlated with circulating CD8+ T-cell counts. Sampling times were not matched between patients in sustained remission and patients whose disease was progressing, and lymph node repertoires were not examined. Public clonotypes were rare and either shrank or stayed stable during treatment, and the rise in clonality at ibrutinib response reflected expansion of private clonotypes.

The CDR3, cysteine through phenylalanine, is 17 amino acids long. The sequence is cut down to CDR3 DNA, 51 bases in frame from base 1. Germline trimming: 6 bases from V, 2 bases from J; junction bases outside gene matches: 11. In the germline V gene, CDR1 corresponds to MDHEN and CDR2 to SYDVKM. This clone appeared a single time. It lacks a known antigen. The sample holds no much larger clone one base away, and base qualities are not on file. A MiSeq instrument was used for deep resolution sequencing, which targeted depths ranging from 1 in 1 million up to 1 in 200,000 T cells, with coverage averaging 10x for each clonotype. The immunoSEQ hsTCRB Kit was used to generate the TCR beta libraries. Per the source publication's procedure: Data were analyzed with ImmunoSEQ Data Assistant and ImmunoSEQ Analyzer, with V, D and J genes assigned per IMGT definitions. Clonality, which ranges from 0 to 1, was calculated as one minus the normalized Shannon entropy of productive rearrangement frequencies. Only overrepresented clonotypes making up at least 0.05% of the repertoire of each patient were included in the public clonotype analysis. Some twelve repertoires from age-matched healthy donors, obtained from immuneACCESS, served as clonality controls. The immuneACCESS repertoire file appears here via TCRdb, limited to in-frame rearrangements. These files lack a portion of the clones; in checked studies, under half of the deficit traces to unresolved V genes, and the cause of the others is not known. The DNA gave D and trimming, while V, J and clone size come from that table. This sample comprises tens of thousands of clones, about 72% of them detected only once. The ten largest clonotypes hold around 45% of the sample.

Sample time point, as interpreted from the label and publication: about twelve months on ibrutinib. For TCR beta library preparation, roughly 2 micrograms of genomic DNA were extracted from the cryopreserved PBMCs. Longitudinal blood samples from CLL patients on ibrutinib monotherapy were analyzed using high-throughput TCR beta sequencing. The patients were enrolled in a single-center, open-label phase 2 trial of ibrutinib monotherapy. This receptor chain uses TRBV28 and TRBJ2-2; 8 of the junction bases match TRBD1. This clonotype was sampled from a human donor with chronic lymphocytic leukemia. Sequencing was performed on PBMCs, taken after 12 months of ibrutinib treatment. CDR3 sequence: CASRPPGGTLNTGELFF. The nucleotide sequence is TGTGCCAGCAGACCACCAGGGGGCACCCTTAACACCGGGGAGCTGTTTTTT.